One and the same sample provided the 21 T cell receptor beta chains below, sequenced in a study of T cell responses to AZD1222 COVID-19 vaccine. Generated by immunoSEQ multiplex PCR, the TCRdb table keeps only in-frame clones and is missing some. The sample yields tens of thousands of clones, 70% to 90% seen once. The source material was peripheral blood, sampled 28 days after the second AZD1222 dose. The receptor set was obtained from an adult who received the AZD1222 COVID-19 vaccine.

This clone has at least ten counts. The chain carries TRBV25-1 and TRBJ2-2, with 7 bases identical to TRBD1. The J segment lost 1 base and the V segment lost 5 bases, leaving 4 bases of the junction unmatched. The germline gives CDR1 MGHDK, CDR2 SYGVNS. The CDR3 has 15 residues. The CDR3 here is CASSKGQLNTGELFF. CDR3 nucleotide sequence: TGTGCCAGCAGTAAGGGACAGCTGAACACCGGGGAGCTGTTTTTT.

This chain links TRBV9 with TRBJ2-3; TRBD2 aligns across 14 bases. The germline CDR1 and CDR2 sequences are SGDLS and YYNGEE. Trimming took 5 bases from V and 4 from J; bases not matched to a gene: 9. The CDR3 is 17 residues long. Here the CDR3 reads CASSSESGLAGADTQYF. CDR3 nucleotide sequence: TGTGCCAGCAGTTCCGAATCGGGACTAGCGGGAGCAGATACGCAGTATTTT.

This chain uses TRBV6-2 or TRBV6-3 with TRBJ2-7; unclear D gene. The CDR3 extends over 14 amino acids. The V end was cut by 0 bases, the J end by 0 bases, with 6 bases between. Germline V CDR1 and CDR2: MNHEY, SVGEGT. The CDR3 protein is CASSYSPISYEQYF. DNA of the CDR3: TGTGCCAGCAGTTACTCGCCTATCTCCTACGAGCAGTACTTC.

The chain recombines TRBV19 with TRBJ2-1; D possibly matches TRBD1 or TRBD2 (5 bases each). CDR1 and CDR2 from the germline V gene are LNHDA and SQIVND (reference sequence). Trimming took 8 bases from V and 7 from J, leaving 18 bases between them. CDR3 length: 14 residues. The CDR3 reads CASGLGRYRNEQFF. The DNA of the CDR3 is TGTGCCAGTGGACTGGGGCGATACCGGAATGAGCAGTTCTTC.

This chain uses TRBV29-1 with TRBJ1-1, with a weak D call TRBD1 (6 bases). The CDR3 totals 11 residues. The germline gives CDR1 SQVTM, CDR2 ANQGSEA. Trimming took 7 bases from V and 8 from J, leaving 14 bases between them. The CDR3: CSATEGGEAFF. The CDR3 coding sequence is TGCAGCGCTACCGAAGGGGGGGAAGCTTTCTTT.

This CDR3 is CASSLYSPISTDTQYF. CDR3 DNA sequence: TGTGCCAGCAGTTTATACTCCCCCATCAGCACAGATACGCAGTATTTT. The V and J genes are TRBV27 and TRBJ2-3; D uncertain. The CDR3 is 16 residues long. Trimming left V 1 base short and J 0 bases short, with 11 bases between. Per the germline V gene, CDR1 is MNHEY and CDR2 is SMNVEV (reference sequence).

V and J are TRBV24-1 and TRBJ1-4; the D is unclear. The length of the CDR3 is 16 residues. Germline V CDR1 and CDR2: KGHDR, SFDVKD. V shed 2 bases and J shed 1 base, with 10 bases lying between them. CDR3 nucleotides: TGTGCCACCAGTGATTCCCATAGTGGAACTAATGAAAAACTGTTTTTT. This sequence encodes CATSDSHSGTNEKLFF.

The genes are TRBV19 and TRBJ1-1, with 7 bases that match TRBD1. CDR3 length: 17 amino acids. In germline, CDR1 is LNHDA, CDR2 SQIVND (reference sequence). Trimming cost V 2 bases and J 0 bases; bases outside gene matches: 9. CDR3 sequence (DNA): TGTGCCAGTAGTATATATGGCACAGGGGAAATGAACACTGAAGCTTTCTTT. Protein product: CASSIYGTGEMNTEAFF.

The CDR3: CASPGRRLEAFF. Written as DNA, the CDR3 is TGTGCCAGCCCCGGTAGGCGGCTTGAAGCTTTCTTT. The gene calls are TRBV5-5 and TRBJ1-1, with D unresolved. Trimming took off 7 bases at V and 7 bases at J, with 14 bases between the two ends. CDR1 is SGHKS and CDR2 is YYEKEE in the germline V gene (reference sequence). The CDR3 length is 12 residues. The whole variable domain, remainder taken from reference TRBV5-5 and TRBJ1-1, is DAGVTQSPTHLIKTRGQQVTLRCSPISGHKSVSWYQQVLGQGPQFIFQYYEKEERGRGNFPDRFSARQFPNYSSELNVNALLLGDSALYLCASPGRRLEAFFGQGTRLTVV.

This chain joins TRBV10-3 and TRBJ2-1, with 9 nucleotides matching TRBD1. The CDR3 has 13 residues. Germline trimming cut 6 bases from V and 8 bases from J; bases unmatched to any gene: 5. Per the germline V gene, CDR1 is ENHRY and CDR2 is SYGVKD. The CDR3 DNA reads as TGTGCCATCAGCCGGGACAGGGACGATGAGCAGTTCTTC. Protein product: CAISRDRDDEQFF.

This clone was observed a single time. The chain couples TRBV12-3 or TRBV12-4 to TRBJ1-2; D is unclear. Trimming removed 6 bases from V and 3 bases from J, with 5 bases in between. The CDR3 is 11 residues long. The CDR3 protein is CASRVDYGYTF. The DNA for the CDR3 is TGTGCCAGCAGAGTGGACTATGGCTACACCTTC.

The V and J genes are TRBV24-1 and TRBJ1-1; D not certain. Germline V gives CDR1 KGHDR, CDR2 SFDVKD. The CDR3 spans 12 residues. V lost 6 bases, J lost 12 bases, and 16 bases lay in between. The CDR3 spells CATSREGTGTFF. CDR3 nucleotide sequence: TGTGCCACCAGTAGGGAGGGAACTGGAACTTTCTTT.

The chain has TRBV4-2 and TRBJ1-2; 7 bases are shared with TRBD1. CDR3 size: 15 residues. CDR1 and CDR2 from the germline V gene are LGHNA and YNFKEQ. The V segment lost 0 bases and the J segment 3 bases; nucleotides outside the gene matches: 4. CDR3 sequence (DNA): TGTGCCAGCAGCCAAGATCCCGGGACAGACTATGGCTACACCTTC. Amino acids: CASSQDPGTDYGYTF.

This clone was counted only a few times. The V gene is TRBV24-1, the J gene TRBJ2-1; 9 bases are a match to TRBD1. The CDR3 covers 15 residues. V was pared by 8 bases and J by 7 bases, with 11 bases of the junction left unmatched. In germline, CDR1 is KGHDR, CDR2 SFDVKD. CDR3 nucleotides: TGTGCCACCAATTCCGGGACAGGGTGGGAGAATGAGCAGTTCTTC. Translating gives CATNSGTGWENEQFF.

The CDR3 sequence: CASSYGQTYEQYV. CDR3 coding DNA: TGTGCCAGCAGTTACGGACAGACCTACGAGCAGTACGTC. The V call is TRBV6-2 or TRBV6-3, the J call TRBJ2-7, with D tentatively TRBD1 (6 bases). The CDR3 runs 13 residues. Germline CDR1 reads MNHEY; CDR2 reads SVGEGT. V was pared by 2 bases and J by 2 bases, with 7 bases between.

This clone was detected a few times. This chain links TRBV4-3 with TRBJ1-1; D unresolved. Per the germline V gene, CDR1 is LGHNA and CDR2 is YSLEER. This CDR3 contains 15 residues. V was shortened by 4 bases and J by 0 bases, with 12 bases between the two germline ends. This chain's CDR3 is CASSLENRLNTEAFF. DNA for the CDR3: TGCGCCAGCAGCCTAGAAAATCGACTGAACACTGAAGCTTTCTTT.

This chain uses TRBV24-1 with TRBJ1-5; tentative D call: TRBD1 (5 bases). The V and J ends lost 4 bases and 6 bases respectively, with 9 bases between them. The CDR3 runs to 13 residues. Germline CDR1 and CDR2: KGHDR and SFDVKD. CDR3 in amino acids: CATSDPGGQPQHF. The CDR3 coding sequence is TGTGCCACCAGTGACCCTGGGGGTCAGCCCCAGCATTTT.

The rearrangement uses TRBV6-2 or TRBV6-3 and TRBJ1-2; TRBD1 aligns across 7 bases. V lost 0 bases, J lost 7 bases, and 8 bases stayed unmatched. CDR1 and CDR2 from the germline V gene are MNHEY and SVGEGT. This CDR3 is built from 15 residues. The chain's CDR3 is CASSYSRQGIGGYTF. CDR3 DNA sequence: TGTGCCAGCAGTTACTCGAGACAGGGAATTGGTGGCTACACCTTC.

This clone was counted once. This chain joins TRBV30 and TRBJ1-1; the D is unclear. Deletions cut 5 bases from V and 5 bases from J, with 9 bases between. CDR1 and CDR2 (germline): GTSNPN, SVGIG (reference sequence). This CDR3 is built from 11 residues. The CDR3 nucleotides read TGTGCCTGGTCTCCTCGGACTGAAGCTTTCTTT. Translation gives CAWSPRTEAFF. The entire variable domain, with the rest obtained from reference TRBV30 and TRBJ1-1, is as follows: SQTIHQWPATLVQPVGSPLSLECTVEGTSNPNLYWYRQAAGRGLQLLFYSVGIGQISSEVPQNLSASRPQDRQFILSSKKLLLSDSGFYLCAWSPRTEAFFGQGTRLTVV.

The chain links TRBV10-3 to TRBJ1-1, with no clear D. Looked up from germline, CDR1 is ENHRY and CDR2 is SYGVKD. Trimming removed 0 bases from V and 1 base from J, with 6 bases in between. CDR3 length equals 14 residues. CDR3 sequence (DNA): TGTGCCATCAGTGAGTCGTTAAGGAACACTGAAGCTTTCTTT. This translates into CAISESLRNTEAFF.

This clone was observed a few times. The V gene is TRBV19, the J gene TRBJ1-1; no reliable D call. Trimming cost V 4 bases and J 8 bases, with 14 bases left between them. CDR3 size: 13 residues. CDR1 is LNHDA and CDR2 is SQIVND in the germline V gene (reference sequence). CDR3 loop: CASSKDPAAEAFF. Here the CDR3 DNA reads TGTGCCAGTAGTAAGGACCCCGCAGCCGAAGCTTTCTTT. The full variable domain, completed using reference TRBV19 and TRBJ1-1, is DGGITQSPKYLFRKEGQNVTLSCEQNLNHDAMYWYRQDPGQGLRLIYYSQIVNDFQKGDIAEGYSVSREKKESFPLTVTSAQKNPTAFYLCASSKDPAAEAFFGQGTRLTVV.